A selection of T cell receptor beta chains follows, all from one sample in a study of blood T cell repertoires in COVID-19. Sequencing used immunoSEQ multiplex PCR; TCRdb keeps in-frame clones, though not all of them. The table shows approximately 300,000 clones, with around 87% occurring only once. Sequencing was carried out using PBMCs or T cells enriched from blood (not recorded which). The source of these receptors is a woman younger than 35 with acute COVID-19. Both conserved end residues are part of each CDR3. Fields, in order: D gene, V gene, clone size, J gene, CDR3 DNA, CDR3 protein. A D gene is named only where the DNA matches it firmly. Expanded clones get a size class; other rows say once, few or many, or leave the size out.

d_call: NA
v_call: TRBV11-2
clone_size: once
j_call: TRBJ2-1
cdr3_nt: TGTGCCAGCAGCTTTGGGACTTCCTCCTACAATGAGCAGTTCTTC
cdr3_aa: CASSFGTSSYNEQFF

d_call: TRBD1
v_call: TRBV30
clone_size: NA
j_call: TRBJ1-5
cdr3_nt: TGTGCCTGGAGTTCAACAGGGACAGGGAATCAGCCCCAGCATTTT
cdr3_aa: CAWSSTGTGNQPQHF

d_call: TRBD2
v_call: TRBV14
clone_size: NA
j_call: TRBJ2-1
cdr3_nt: TGTGCCAGCAGCCAATGGCTACTAGCGGGCTACAATGAGCAGTTCTTC
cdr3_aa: CASSQWLLAGYNEQFF

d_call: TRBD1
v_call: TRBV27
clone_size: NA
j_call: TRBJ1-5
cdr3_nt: TGTGCCAGCAGTACTATACAGGGGGCCGGGCAGCCCCAGCATTTT
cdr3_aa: CASSTIQGAGQPQHF

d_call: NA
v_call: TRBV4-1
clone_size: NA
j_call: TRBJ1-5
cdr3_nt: TGCGCCAGCAGCCAAGAAACGCGTTATAGCAATCAGCCCCAGCATTTT
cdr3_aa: CASSQETRYSNQPQHF

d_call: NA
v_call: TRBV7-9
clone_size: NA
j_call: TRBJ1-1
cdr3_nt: TGTGCCAGCAGCTCGACATTTGCTGAAGCTTTCTTT
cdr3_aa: CASSSTFAEAFF

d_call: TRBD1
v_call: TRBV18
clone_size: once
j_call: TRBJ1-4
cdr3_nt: TGTGCCAGCTCACCAGGGACAGGAACCCAAAAACTGTTTTTT
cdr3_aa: CASSPGTGTQKLFF

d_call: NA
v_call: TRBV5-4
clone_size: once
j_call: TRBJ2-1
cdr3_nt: TGTGCCAGCAGCCAAGGGGGAGTGGGAAGGGAGAACAATGAGCAGTTCTTC
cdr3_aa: CASSQGGVGRENNEQFF

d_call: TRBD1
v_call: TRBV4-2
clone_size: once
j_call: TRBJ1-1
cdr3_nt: TGTGCCAGCAGCCAGGTTGGGACAGGGAGGACTGAAGCTTTCTTT
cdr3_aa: CASSQVGTGRTEAFF

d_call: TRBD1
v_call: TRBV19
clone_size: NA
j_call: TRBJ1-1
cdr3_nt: TGTGCCAGTAGTGGAACAGGGGGTTGGAGAACTGAAGCTTTCTTT
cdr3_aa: CASSGTGGWRTEAFF

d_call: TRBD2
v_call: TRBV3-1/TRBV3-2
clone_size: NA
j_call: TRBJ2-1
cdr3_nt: TGTGCCAGCAGCTACGGACTAGTAGGTTACAATGAGCAGTTCTTC
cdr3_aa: CASSYGLVGYNEQFF

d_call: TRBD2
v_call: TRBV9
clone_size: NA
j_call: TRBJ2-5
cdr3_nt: TGTGCCAGCAGCGTCGGGGGAGGGCCGCAAGAGACCCAGTACTTC
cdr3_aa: CASSVGGGPQETQYF

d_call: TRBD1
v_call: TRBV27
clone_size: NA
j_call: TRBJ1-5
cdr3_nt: TGTGCCAGCAGTTTAAAGGCAGGGGGGATTCAGCCCCAGCATTTT
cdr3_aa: CASSLKAGGIQPQHF

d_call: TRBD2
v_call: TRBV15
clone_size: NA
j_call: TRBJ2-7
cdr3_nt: TGTGCCACCTCTCGCCCGGGACTAGCGGGTCAAAGCTACGAGCAGTACTTC
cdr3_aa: CATSRPGLAGQSYEQYF

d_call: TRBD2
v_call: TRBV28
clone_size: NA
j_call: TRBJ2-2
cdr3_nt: TGTGCCAGCAGTCGGGCGGGAGACGACACCGGGGAGCTGTTTTTT
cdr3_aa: CASSRAGDDTGELFF

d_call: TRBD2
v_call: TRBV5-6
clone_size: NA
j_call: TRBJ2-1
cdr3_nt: TGTGCCAGCACCCGGGAGGTGGGAGGAGTTAAGTTCTTC
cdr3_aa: CASTREVGGVKFF

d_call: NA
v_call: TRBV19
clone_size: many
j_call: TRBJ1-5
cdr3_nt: TGTGCCAGTATAGGGCAGGGTGGAAATAGCAATCAGCCCCAGCATTTT
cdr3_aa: CASIGQGGNSNQPQHF

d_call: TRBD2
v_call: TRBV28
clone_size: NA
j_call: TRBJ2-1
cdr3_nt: TGTGCCAGCACCTCGGAAGGGGTCCTAGCGGGAGCGGGCAATGAGCAGTTCTTC
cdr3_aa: CASTSEGVLAGAGNEQFF

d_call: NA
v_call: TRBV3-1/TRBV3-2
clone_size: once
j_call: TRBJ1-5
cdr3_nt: TGTGCCAGCAGCCCCGATGGAGTAGGTCAGCCCCAGCATTTT
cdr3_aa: CASSPDGVGQPQHF

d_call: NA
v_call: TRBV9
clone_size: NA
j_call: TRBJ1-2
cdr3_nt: TGTGCCAGCAGCGTTGAGCCCAGGCTGAACTATGGCTACACCTTC
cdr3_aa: CASSVEPRLNYGYTF

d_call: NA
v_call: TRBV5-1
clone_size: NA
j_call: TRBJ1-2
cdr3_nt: TGCGCCAGCAGCTTGGCCGCACAGGGAGAGGGCTACACCTTC
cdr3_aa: CASSLAAQGEGYTF

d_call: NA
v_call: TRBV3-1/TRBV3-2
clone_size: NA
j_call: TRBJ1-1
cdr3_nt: TGTGCCAGCAGCGTCGACAGCAGCATGAACACTGAAGCTTTCTTT
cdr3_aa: CASSVDSSMNTEAFF